The T cell receptor (beta chain) described here comes from a study of blood T cell repertoires in COVID-19. Study-level background: Samples came from the United States, Italy and Spain, spanning acute and convalescent COVID-19. The cDNA or gDNA used as material had been derived from T cells, B-cell-depleted T cells, or PBMCs.

Per the original data handling: Estimation of nucleated cell counts was performed using reference gene primer amplification. Produced via immunoSEQ multiplex PCR; TCRdb's table is partial and in-frame only. V and J calls and clone size follow that table, whereas D and trimming were derived from the DNA. The sample lists some 66,000 clones, about 90% seen once, with under 8.5% in the top ten. The germline gives CDR1 MNHEY, CDR2 SVGAGI. V lost 4 bases, J lost 0 bases, and 11 bases lay in between. CDR3 length equals 15 residues. The sequenced sample consisted of peripheral blood. This sequence joins TRBV6-5 and TRBJ2-3, with D tentatively TRBD2 (6 bases). The sequence came from a human donor in a cohort sampled during active COVID-19. The CDR3 DNA follows: TGTGCCAGCAGTTTCGCTAGCGATAGCACAGATACGCAGTATTTT. Translation gives CASSFASDSTDTQYF.